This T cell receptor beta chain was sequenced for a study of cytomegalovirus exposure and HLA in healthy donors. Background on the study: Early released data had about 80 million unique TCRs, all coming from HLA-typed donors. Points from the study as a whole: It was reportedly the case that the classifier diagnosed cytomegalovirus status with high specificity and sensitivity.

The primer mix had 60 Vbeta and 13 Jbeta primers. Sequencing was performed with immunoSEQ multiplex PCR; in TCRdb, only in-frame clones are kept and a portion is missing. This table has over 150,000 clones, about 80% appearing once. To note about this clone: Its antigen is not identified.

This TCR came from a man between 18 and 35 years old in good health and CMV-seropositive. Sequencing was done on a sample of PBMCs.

The chain's CDR3 is CASSQGPSGSGGEQFF. The CDR3, as DNA: TGTGCCAGCAGCCAAGGGCCTAGCGGGAGCGGGGGGGAGCAGTTCTTC. The rearrangement links TRBV4-2 to TRBJ2-1; 10 bases align to TRBD2. Germline V gene sequence: CDR1 LGHNA, CDR2 YNFKEQ. The CDR3 length is 16 residues. Germline trimming cut 1 base from V and 10 bases from J; bases unmatched to any gene: 10.